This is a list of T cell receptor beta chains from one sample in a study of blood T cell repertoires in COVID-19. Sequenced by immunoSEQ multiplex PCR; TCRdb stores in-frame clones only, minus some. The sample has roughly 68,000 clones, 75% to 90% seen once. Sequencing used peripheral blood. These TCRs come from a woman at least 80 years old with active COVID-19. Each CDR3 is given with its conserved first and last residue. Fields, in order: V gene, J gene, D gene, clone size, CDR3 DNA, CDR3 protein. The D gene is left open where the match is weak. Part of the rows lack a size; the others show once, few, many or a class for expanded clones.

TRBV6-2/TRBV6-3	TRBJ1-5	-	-	TGTGCCAGCAGCCAGGGCTGGGGCGGTGTACGGCAGCCCCAGCATTTT	CASSQGWGGVRQPQHF
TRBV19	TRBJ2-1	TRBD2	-	TGTGCCAGTAGCCAACTAGCGGGAGGAAGTAATGAGCAGTTCTTC	CASSQLAGGSNEQFF
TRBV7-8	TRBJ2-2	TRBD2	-	TGTGCCAGCAGCTTTGTGGGGGGGTACACCGGGGAGCTGTTTTTT	CASSFVGGYTGELFF
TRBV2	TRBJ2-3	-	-	TGTGCCAGCAGTGCCGGCCTAGGCACAGATACGCAGTATTTT	CASSAGLGTDTQYF
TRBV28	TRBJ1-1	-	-	TGTGCCAGCAGCCCTGGGGCAGGGGTTAGCACTGAAGCTTTCTTT	CASSPGAGVSTEAFF
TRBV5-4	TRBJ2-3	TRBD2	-	TGTGCCAGCAGCCCGGGAGGTAGCGGGAGGGATACGCAGTATTTT	CASSPGGSGRDTQYF
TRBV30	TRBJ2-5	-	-	TGTGCCTGGAGTGTACGACGAGGGCCCCAAGAGACCCAGTACTTC	CAWSVRRGPQETQYF
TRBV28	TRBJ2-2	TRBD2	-	TGTGCCAGCAGTCTGGGACTAGCGGGAGGTTCGACCGGGGAGCTGTTTTTT	CASSLGLAGGSTGELFF
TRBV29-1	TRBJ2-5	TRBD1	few	TGCAGCGTTGAAGCATCCGGGACAGGGTACCAAGAGACCCAGTACTTC	CSVEASGTGYQETQYF
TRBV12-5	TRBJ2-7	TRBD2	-	TGTGCTAGTGGTTTAGGGACTAGCGGGAGCCTACCCCCCTACGAGCAGTACTTC	CASGLGTSGSLPPYEQYF
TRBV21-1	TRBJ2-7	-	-	TGTGCCACAGGGGGCGTCGACGAGCAGTACTTC	CATGGVDEQYF
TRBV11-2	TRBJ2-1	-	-	TGTGCCAGCAGCTTATCGTACCTGAGGTCCGCCGGCAATGAGCAGTTCTTC	CASSLSYLRSAGNEQFF
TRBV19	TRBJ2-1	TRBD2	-	TGTGCCAGCAAGATAACTAGCGCATACAATGAGCAGTTCTTC	CASKITSAYNEQFF
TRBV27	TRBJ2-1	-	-	TGTGCCAGCAGTCCGCGGGTTAGCGGATACAATGAGCAGTTCTTC	CASSPRVSGYNEQFF
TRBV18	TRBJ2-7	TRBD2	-	TGTGCCAGCTCACCACCTAGCGGGAGAGTCATCTACGAGCAGTACTTC	CASSPPSGRVIYEQYF
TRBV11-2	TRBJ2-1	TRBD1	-	TGTGCCAGCAGCATCCGGACAGGGGGCTACAATGAGCAGTTCTTC	CASSIRTGGYNEQFF
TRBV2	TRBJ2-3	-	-	TGTGCCAGCAGTCACAGGGACCTCACAGATACGCAGTATTTT	CASSHRDLTDTQYF
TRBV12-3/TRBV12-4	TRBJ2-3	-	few	TGTGCCAGCTCAGATAACACAGATACGCAGTATTTT	CASSDNTDTQYF
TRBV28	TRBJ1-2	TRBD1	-	TGTGCCAGCAGCGTAATTCGAACAGGGGGAGGTTATGGCTACACCTTC	CASSVIRTGGGYGYTF
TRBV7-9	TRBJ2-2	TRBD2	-	TGTGCCAGCAGCTTAGCGCTAGCGGGAGGCTTCCTCCCCGGGGAGCTGTTTTTT	CASSLALAGGFLPGELFF
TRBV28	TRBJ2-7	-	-	TGTGCCAGCAGTTTAATGACAGGCCCCGGCCTTAAGTACTTC	CASSLMTGPGLKYF
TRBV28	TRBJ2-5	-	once	TGTGCCAGCAGTTTGTTGGCGGGGAGACCTCTCACTGAGACCCAGTACTTC	CASSLLAGRPLTETQYF
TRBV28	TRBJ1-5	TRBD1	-	TGTGCCAGCAGTTTTCGAGACAGGGGGTTTAGCAATCAGCCCCAGCATTTT	CASSFRDRGFSNQPQHF
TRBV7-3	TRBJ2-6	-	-	TGTGCCAGCAGCTTCAAGCTATCTGGGGCCAACGTCCTGACTTTC	CASSFKLSGANVLTF
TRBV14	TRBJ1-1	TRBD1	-	TGTGCCAGCCGGGACCTCTTCACCATTAGCGGCGACAGGGCTCCTGAAGCTTTCTTT	CASRDLFTISGDRAPEAFF